Listed below are T cell receptor beta chains from one sample, sequenced in a study of cytotoxic CD8 clonotypes in ibrutinib-treated CLL. TCRdb's table, derived via immunoSEQ multiplex PCR, lists solely in-frame clones and lacks some. This table has approximately 45,000 clones, roughly two thirds appearing once. The source material was PBMCs, sampled after 12 months of ibrutinib treatment. The receptors come from a human donor with chronic lymphocytic leukemia. CDR3s include the opening cysteine and the closing phenylalanine or tryptophan. The order of the fields is J gene, D gene, V gene, clone size, CDR3 DNA, CDR3 protein. The D gene is left open where the match is weak. Clone size is shown for a subset of rows, as once, few, many or a class of expanded clone.

TRBJ2-1,TRBD2,TRBV19,-,TGTGCCAGTAGTTCATGGACTAGCTCGCTTGGTGAGCAGTTCTTC,CASSSWTSSLGEQFF
TRBJ1-1,-,TRBV30,-,TGTGCCTTGACCGAACTGAACACTGAAGCTTTCTTT,CALTELNTEAFF
TRBJ2-6,-,TRBV28,once,TGTGCCAGCAGGAAGGGGGGAGCTAGTTTTTCTGGGGCCAACGTCCTGACTTTC,CASRKGGASFSGANVLTF
TRBJ2-1,-,TRBV25-1,-,TGTGCCAGCAGTGAATATGTATCTTTCGTACGCAATGAGCAGTTCTTC,CASSEYVSFVRNEQFF
TRBJ2-7,TRBD2,TRBV11-3,-,TGTGCCAGCAGCCCCGGTCTAGCGGGAGGGGGTGAGCAGTACTTC,CASSPGLAGGGEQYF
TRBJ2-2,TRBD1,TRBV10-1,-,TGCGCCAGCAGTGATCCCTCGGGACAGGTTAACACCGGGGAGCTGTTTTTT,CASSDPSGQVNTGELFF
TRBJ2-5,-,TRBV15,-,TGTGCCACCAGCAGAGTCCGGACAGAAGAGACCCAGTACTTC,CATSRVRTEETQYF
TRBJ2-5,TRBD2,TRBV7-9,-,TGTGCCAGCAGCTCCAGTCTGGGCGGGAGGGCGGTGGATGGTGAGACCCAGTACTTC,CASSSSLGGRAVDGETQYF
TRBJ2-7,-,TRBV6-1,-,TGTGCCAGCAGTGAAGGACTCAACGAGCAGTACTTC,CASSEGLNEQYF
TRBJ2-7,TRBD1,TRBV11-2,few,TGTGCCAGCAGTCCACAAGGGACAGGGAGGTACTACGAGCAGTACTTC,CASSPQGTGRYYEQYF
TRBJ2-3,TRBD1,TRBV7-2,-,TGTGCCAGCAGCTTAGAGGACAGGAGCACAGATACGCAGTATTTT,CASSLEDRSTDTQYF
TRBJ2-7,TRBD2,TRBV7-9,-,TGTGCCAGCAGCTCCGGGACTAGCGGGAGGGCCCTCGAGCAGTACTTC,CASSSGTSGRALEQYF
TRBJ1-5,TRBD1,TRBV7-8,few,TGTGCCAGCAGCTCGCTCAGGGGGCACGATCAGCCCCAGCATTTT,CASSSLRGHDQPQHF
TRBJ2-3,TRBD2,TRBV5-5,-,TGTGCCAGCAATGATGGGACTAGCAGGGCAGATACGCAGTATTTT,CASNDGTSRADTQYF
TRBJ2-2,-,TRBV21-1,-,TGTGCCAGCAGCAAGCGACAGGTGAACACCGGGGAGCTGTTTTTT,CASSKRQVNTGELFF
TRBJ1-1,-,TRBV9,-,TGTGCCAGCAGCGTTGTCGTGAACACTGAAGCTTTCTTT,CASSVVVNTEAFF
TRBJ2-3,-,TRBV28,once,TGTGCCAGCGACGGGGGGCTCACAGATACGCAGTATTTT,CASDGGLTDTQYF
TRBJ1-2,-,TRBV21-1,few,TGTGCCAGCAGCAAAGCGACGGACCAGGGCTACACCTTC,CASSKATDQGYTF
TRBJ2-5,-,TRBV5-3,-,TGTGCCCGGACTGGGGAGACCCAGTACTTC,CARTGETQYF
TRBJ2-7,TRBD2,TRBV5-4,few,TGTGCCAGCAGCTCAATGGGGACTAGCGGGGTCGAGCAGTACTTC,CASSSMGTSGVEQYF
TRBJ1-3,-,TRBV6-7,-,TGTGCCAGCAGTTCCCGGGTTCGAAACACCATATATTTT,CASSSRVRNTIYF
TRBJ2-5,TRBD2,TRBV9,-,TGTGCCAGCAGCGTTGGGACTATTCAAGAGACCCAGTACTTC,CASSVGTIQETQYF
TRBJ2-2,-,TRBV6-6,-,TGTGCCAGCAGTTACCTCCTGAACACCGGGGAGCTGTTTTTT,CASSYLLNTGELFF
TRBJ1-4,TRBD1,TRBV28,few,TGTGCCAGCAGCTTGCGCGGGACAGTTAATGAAAAACTGTTTTTT,CASSLRGTVNEKLFF
TRBJ2-1,-,TRBV28,-,TGTGCCAGCGCCATGACGGGACTTGATGAGCAGTTCTTC,CASAMTGLDEQFF
TRBJ1-4,-,TRBV5-1,few,TGCGCCAGCAGCTTTGGAGTAGATCAGGGGCATGAAAAACTGTTTTTT,CASSFGVDQGHEKLFF
TRBJ2-1,TRBD2,TRBV15,-,TGTGCCACCAGCGGGGTAAAGATCCTAGCGGCCGAGTACAATGAGCAGTTCTTC,CATSGVKILAAEYNEQFF